These T cell receptor beta chains were read from a single sample in a study of cytomegalovirus exposure and HLA in healthy donors. TCRdb keeps only in-frame clones here, not all; method: immunoSEQ multiplex PCR. The sample lists 120,000 or so clones; approximately 83% were seen once. Material: PBMCs. The source is a woman in her forties in good health and CMV-seropositive. CDR3s include the opening cysteine and the closing phenylalanine or tryptophan. A D gene is named only where the DNA matches it firmly. Clone size, where shown, is once, few, many, or a class for clones that have expanded.

D gene: NA; V gene: TRBV9; clone size: NA; J gene: TRBJ2-7; CDR3 protein: CASSPSGGLKNYEQYF; CDR3 DNA: TGTGCCAGCAGCCCGTCCGGCGGGCTAAAAAACTACGAGCAGTACTTC
D gene: TRBD2; V gene: TRBV5-1; clone size: few; J gene: TRBJ2-5; CDR3 protein: CASSSGTSGGGETQYF; CDR3 DNA: TGCGCCAGCAGCTCCGGGACTAGCGGAGGAGGGGAGACCCAGTACTTC
D gene: TRBD1; V gene: TRBV9; clone size: NA; J gene: TRBJ1-1; CDR3 protein: CASSVDRGSGQLTEAFF; CDR3 DNA: TGTGCCAGCAGCGTAGACAGGGGTTCTGGCCAACTCACTGAAGCTTTCTTT
D gene: NA; V gene: TRBV18; clone size: NA; J gene: TRBJ1-2; CDR3 protein: CASSPRETPGYGYTF; CDR3 DNA: TGTGCCAGCTCACCACGGGAAACCCCGGGGTATGGCTACACCTTC
D gene: NA; V gene: TRBV9; clone size: NA; J gene: TRBJ2-1; CDR3 protein: CASSVATGRGYNEQFF; CDR3 DNA: TGTGCCAGCAGCGTGGCCACAGGGCGGGGGTACAATGAGCAGTTCTTC
D gene: NA; V gene: TRBV25-1; clone size: NA; J gene: TRBJ1-4; CDR3 protein: CASRRTNEKLFF; CDR3 DNA: TGTGCCAGCAGGAGAACTAATGAAAAACTGTTTTTT
D gene: NA; V gene: TRBV2; clone size: once; J gene: TRBJ2-1; CDR3 protein: CASRGGDSYNEQFF; CDR3 DNA: TGTGCCAGCAGGGGCGGGGATTCCTACAATGAGCAGTTCTTC
D gene: NA; V gene: TRBV14; clone size: NA; J gene: TRBJ2-5; CDR3 protein: CASSLITGTQYF; CDR3 DNA: TGTGCCAGCAGCCTTATCACGGGGACCCAGTACTTC
D gene: NA; V gene: TRBV28; clone size: once; J gene: TRBJ2-2; CDR3 protein: CASSFRNRGLTGELFF; CDR3 DNA: TGTGCCAGCAGTTTTAGGAACAGGGGACTCACCGGGGAGCTGTTTTTT
D gene: TRBD1; V gene: TRBV10-1; clone size: NA; J gene: TRBJ2-4; CDR3 protein: CASSARGIAKNIQYF; CDR3 DNA: TGCGCCAGCAGTGCCAGGGGGATAGCCAAAAACATTCAGTACTTC
D gene: TRBD1; V gene: TRBV6-4; clone size: few; J gene: TRBJ2-3; CDR3 protein: CASSGTGGTDTQYF; CDR3 DNA: TGTGCCAGCAGTGGGACAGGGGGCACAGATACGCAGTATTTT
D gene: NA; V gene: TRBV11-2; clone size: NA; J gene: TRBJ2-5; CDR3 protein: CASSSYRTQETQYF; CDR3 DNA: TGTGCCAGCAGCTCCTACAGGACCCAAGAGACCCAGTACTTC
D gene: TRBD2; V gene: TRBV28; clone size: NA; J gene: TRBJ2-1; CDR3 protein: CASSAGLAGPYNEQFF; CDR3 DNA: TGTGCCAGCAGTGCGGGACTAGCGGGACCATACAATGAGCAGTTCTTC
D gene: NA; V gene: TRBV18; clone size: NA; J gene: TRBJ2-7; CDR3 protein: CASSALGGVGVYEQYF; CDR3 DNA: TGTGCCAGCTCAGCCCTCGGAGGAGTTGGTGTATACGAGCAGTACTTC
D gene: TRBD2; V gene: TRBV7-8; clone size: few; J gene: TRBJ2-1; CDR3 protein: CASSLEGLAGGEQFF; CDR3 DNA: TGTGCCAGCAGCTTAGAGGGACTAGCCGGCGGTGAGCAGTTCTTC
D gene: TRBD1; V gene: TRBV7-9; clone size: NA; J gene: TRBJ2-3; CDR3 protein: CASSLGQGATDTQYF; CDR3 DNA: TGTGCCAGCAGCTTAGGACAGGGGGCAACAGATACGCAGTATTTT
D gene: NA; V gene: TRBV4-1; clone size: NA; J gene: TRBJ2-1; CDR3 protein: CASSHPTVYSYNEQFF; CDR3 DNA: TGCGCCAGCAGCCACCCGACAGTCTACTCCTACAATGAGCAGTTCTTC
D gene: NA; V gene: TRBV9; clone size: NA; J gene: TRBJ2-1; CDR3 protein: CASSVVSGNEQFF; CDR3 DNA: TGTGCCAGCAGCGTAGTTTCCGGGAATGAGCAGTTCTTC
D gene: NA; V gene: TRBV15; clone size: NA; J gene: TRBJ1-2; CDR3 protein: CATSSGPDLDGYTF; CDR3 DNA: TGTGCCACCAGCAGTGGGCCAGACCTCGACGGCTACACCTTC
D gene: TRBD1; V gene: TRBV7-9; clone size: NA; J gene: TRBJ2-1; CDR3 protein: CASSRGQGNYNEQFF; CDR3 DNA: TGTGCCAGCAGCAGGGGACAGGGGAATTACAATGAGCAGTTCTTC
D gene: NA; V gene: TRBV6-4; clone size: NA; J gene: TRBJ2-3; CDR3 protein: CASSRQTTDTQYF; CDR3 DNA: TGTGCCAGCAGTCGACAGACCACAGATACGCAGTATTTT
D gene: NA; V gene: TRBV30; clone size: NA; J gene: TRBJ1-1; CDR3 protein: CAWSRKITQNTEAFF; CDR3 DNA: TGTGCCTGGAGCAGGAAGATAACCCAGAACACTGAAGCTTTCTTT
D gene: NA; V gene: TRBV6-5; clone size: NA; J gene: TRBJ1-1; CDR3 protein: CASSYGQMNTEAFF; CDR3 DNA: TGTGCCAGCAGTTACGGACAGATGAACACTGAAGCTTTCTTT
D gene: NA; V gene: TRBV2; clone size: NA; J gene: TRBJ2-3; CDR3 protein: CASMENLGADTQYF; CDR3 DNA: TGTGCCAGCATGGAGAATCTAGGGGCAGATACGCAGTATTTT
D gene: NA; V gene: TRBV27; clone size: NA; J gene: TRBJ2-1; CDR3 protein: CASSAGRSEQFF; CDR3 DNA: TGTGCCAGCAGTGCGGGACGGAGTGAGCAGTTCTTC
D gene: NA; V gene: TRBV30; clone size: NA; J gene: TRBJ2-3; CDR3 protein: CAWSGGEPGTQYF; CDR3 DNA: TGTGCCTGGAGTGGGGGGGAACCGGGTACGCAGTATTTT
D gene: NA; V gene: TRBV5-1; clone size: NA; J gene: TRBJ1-2; CDR3 protein: CASSSRVGNGYTF; CDR3 DNA: TGCGCCAGCAGCTCCCGGGTCGGAAACGGCTACACCTTC